This TCR beta chain was documented in a study of blood T cell repertoires in COVID-19. Turning to the study itself: PBMCs, B-cell-depleted T cells, or T cells provided the cDNA or gDNA that made up the material.

Original data processing: The authors estimated nucleated cell counts from reference gene primer amplification. Clones were sequenced by immunoSEQ multiplex PCR, and TCRdb holds only the in-frame ones, with some missing. The V and J calls and clone size were taken over from that table, and D and trimming were inferred from the DNA. The sample lists 100,000 to 150,000 clones, around 81% occurring once. Germline V lookup: CDR1 MNHEY, CDR2 SMNVEV (reference sequence). The CDR3 extends over 13 amino acids. V lost 6 bases and J lost 0, with 7 bases in between. This receptor was obtained from a woman aged 45-65 years with acute or convalescent COVID-19. The rearrangement links TRBV27 to TRBJ2-3, with D hard to call. What was sequenced was peripheral blood. The CDR3 DNA follows: TGTGCCAGCAGGTCCTCTAGCACAGATACGCAGTATTTT. Amino acids: CASRSSSTDTQYF.